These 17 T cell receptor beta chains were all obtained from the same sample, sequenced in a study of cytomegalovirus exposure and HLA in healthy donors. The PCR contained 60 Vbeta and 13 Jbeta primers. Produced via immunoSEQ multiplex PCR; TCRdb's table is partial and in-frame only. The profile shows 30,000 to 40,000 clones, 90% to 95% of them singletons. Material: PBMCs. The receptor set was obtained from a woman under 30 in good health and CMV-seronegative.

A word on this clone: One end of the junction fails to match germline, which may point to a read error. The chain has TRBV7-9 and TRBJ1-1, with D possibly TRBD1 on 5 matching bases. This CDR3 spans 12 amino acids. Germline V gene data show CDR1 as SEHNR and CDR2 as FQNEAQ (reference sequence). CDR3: CSSSAIGVEAFF. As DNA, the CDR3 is TGTTCCAGCAGCGCAATAGGGGTTGAAGCTTTCTTT. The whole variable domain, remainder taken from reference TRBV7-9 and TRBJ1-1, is DTGVSQNPRHKITKRGQNVTFRCDPISEHNRLYWYRQTLGQGPEFLTYFQNEAQLEKSRLLSDRFSAERPKGSFSTLEIQRTEQGDSAMYLCSSSAIGVEAFFGQGTRLTVV.

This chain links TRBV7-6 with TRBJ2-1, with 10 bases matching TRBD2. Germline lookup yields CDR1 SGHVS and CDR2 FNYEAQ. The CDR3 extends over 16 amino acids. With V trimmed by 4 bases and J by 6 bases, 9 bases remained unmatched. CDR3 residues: CASSSPIAGGPNEQFF. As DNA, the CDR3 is TGTGCCAGCAGCTCCCCCATAGCGGGAGGCCCCAATGAGCAGTTCTTC.

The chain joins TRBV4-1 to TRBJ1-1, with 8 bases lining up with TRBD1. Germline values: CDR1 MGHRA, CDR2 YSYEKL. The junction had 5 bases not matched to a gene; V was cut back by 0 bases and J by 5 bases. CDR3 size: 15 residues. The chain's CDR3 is CASSQEPGGETEAFF. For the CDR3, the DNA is TGCGCCAGCAGCCAAGAGCCAGGGGGCGAGACTGAAGCTTTCTTT.

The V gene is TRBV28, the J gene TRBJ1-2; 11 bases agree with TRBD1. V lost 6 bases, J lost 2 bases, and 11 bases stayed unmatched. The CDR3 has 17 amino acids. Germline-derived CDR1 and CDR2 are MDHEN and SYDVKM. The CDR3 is CASSQTQDRGRNYGYTF. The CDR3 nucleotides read TGTGCCAGCAGCCAGACTCAGGACAGGGGGCGCAACTATGGCTACACCTTC.

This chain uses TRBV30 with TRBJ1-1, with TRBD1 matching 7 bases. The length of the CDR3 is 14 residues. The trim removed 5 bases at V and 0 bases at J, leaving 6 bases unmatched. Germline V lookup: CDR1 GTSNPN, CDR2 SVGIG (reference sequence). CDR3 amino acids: CAWGPGQMNTEAFF. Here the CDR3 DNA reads TGTGCCTGGGGACCGGGACAGATGAACACTGAAGCTTTCTTT. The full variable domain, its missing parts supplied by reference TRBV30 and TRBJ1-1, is SQTIHQWPATLVQPVGSPLSLECTVEGTSNPNLYWYRQAAGRGLQLLFYSVGIGQISSEVPQNLSASRPQDRQFILSSKKLLLSDSGFYLCAWGPGQMNTEAFFGQGTRLTVV.

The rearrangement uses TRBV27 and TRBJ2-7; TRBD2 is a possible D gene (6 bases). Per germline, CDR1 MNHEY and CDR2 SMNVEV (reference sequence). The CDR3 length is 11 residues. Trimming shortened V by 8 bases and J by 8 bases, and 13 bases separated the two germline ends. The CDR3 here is CASARGGKQYF. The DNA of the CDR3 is TGTGCCAGCGCGCGAGGCGGGAAGCAGTACTTC.

The DNA for the CDR3 is TGTGCCAGCAGCGCCGACGGACTGTCCTACGAGCAGTACTTC. Its translation: CASSADGLSYEQYF. The rearrangement links TRBV7-8 to TRBJ2-7; D possibly corresponds to TRBD2 (5 bases). The CDR3 has 14 residues. CDR1 and CDR2 from the germline V gene are SGHVS and FQNEAQ. The V and J ends lost 5 bases and 1 base respectively, with 12 bases between them.

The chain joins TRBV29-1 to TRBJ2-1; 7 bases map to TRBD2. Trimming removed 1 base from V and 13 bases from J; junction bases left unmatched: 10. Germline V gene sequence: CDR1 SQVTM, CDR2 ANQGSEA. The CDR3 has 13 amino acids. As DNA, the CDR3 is TGCAGCGTTGAAGTCAATCGGGGGGACTTACAGTTCTTC. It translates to CSVEVNRGDLQFF.

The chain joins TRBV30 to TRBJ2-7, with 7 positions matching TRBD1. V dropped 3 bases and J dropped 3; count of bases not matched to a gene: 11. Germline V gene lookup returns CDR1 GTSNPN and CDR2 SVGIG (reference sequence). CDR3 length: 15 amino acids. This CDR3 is CAWSEKDRKHYEQYF. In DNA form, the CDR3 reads TGTGCCTGGAGCGAAAAGGACAGGAAACACTACGAGCAGTACTTC.

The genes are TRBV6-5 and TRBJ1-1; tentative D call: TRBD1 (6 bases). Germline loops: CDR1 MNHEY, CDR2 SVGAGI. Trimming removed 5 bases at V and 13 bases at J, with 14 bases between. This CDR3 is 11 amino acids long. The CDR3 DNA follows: TGTGCCAGCAGTGAAATGACAGGAGTTTTCTTT. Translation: CASSEMTGVFF.

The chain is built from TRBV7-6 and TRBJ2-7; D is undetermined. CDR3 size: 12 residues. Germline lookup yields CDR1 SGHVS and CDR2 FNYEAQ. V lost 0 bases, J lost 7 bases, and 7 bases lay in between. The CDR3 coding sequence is TGTGCCAGCAGCTTAGCCCATACTGAGCAGTACTTC. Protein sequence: CASSLAHTEQYF.

The CDR3 spells CASSLDRATDTQYF. CDR3 nucleotides: TGCGCCAGCAGCTTGGACAGGGCCACAGATACGCAGTATTTT. The chain couples TRBV5-1 to TRBJ2-3; D may be TRBD1 (6 bases). Trimming pared 0 bases from V and 2 bases from J, leaving 7 bases between. The germline CDR1 and CDR2 sequences are SGHRS and YFSETQ. The CDR3 totals 14 residues. Complete variable domain (other parts from reference TRBV5-1 and TRBJ2-3): KAGVTQTPRYLIKTRGQQVTLSCSPISGHRSVSWYQQTPGQGLQFLFEYFSETQRNKGNFPGRFSGRQFSNSRSEMNVSTLELGDSALYLCASSLDRATDTQYFGPGTRLTVL.

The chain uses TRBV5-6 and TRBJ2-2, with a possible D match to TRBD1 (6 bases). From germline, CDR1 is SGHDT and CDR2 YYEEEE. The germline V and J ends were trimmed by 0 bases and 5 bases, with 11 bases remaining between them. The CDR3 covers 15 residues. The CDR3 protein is CASSLGPGVTGELFF. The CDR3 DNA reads TGTGCCAGCAGCTTGGGGCCAGGGGTGACCGGGGAGCTGTTTTTT.

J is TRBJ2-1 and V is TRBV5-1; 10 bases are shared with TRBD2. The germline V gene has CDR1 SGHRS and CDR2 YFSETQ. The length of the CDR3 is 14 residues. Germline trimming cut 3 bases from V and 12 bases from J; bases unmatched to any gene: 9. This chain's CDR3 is CASSSSVVAGGQFF. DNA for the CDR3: TGCGCCAGCAGCTCCTCGGTGGTAGCGGGGGGGCAGTTCTTC.

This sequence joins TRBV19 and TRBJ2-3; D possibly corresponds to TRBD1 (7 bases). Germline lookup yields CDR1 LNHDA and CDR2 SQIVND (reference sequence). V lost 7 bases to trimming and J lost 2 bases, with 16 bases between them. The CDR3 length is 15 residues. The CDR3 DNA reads TGTGCCAGTACCAGGGGGGCAGGATCCACAGATACGCAGTATTTT. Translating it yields CASTRGAGSTDTQYF.

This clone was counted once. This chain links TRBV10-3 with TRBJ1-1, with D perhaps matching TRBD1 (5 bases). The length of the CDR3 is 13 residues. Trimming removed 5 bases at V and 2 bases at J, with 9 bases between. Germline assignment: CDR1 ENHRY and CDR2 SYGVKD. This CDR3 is CAISPRTNTEAFF. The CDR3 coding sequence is TGTGCCATCAGTCCCCGGACAAACACTGAAGCTTTCTTT.

The CDR3 region has the DNA TGTGCCAGCACCAACGGGGGGGTGGGGTACTTC. Translated, it gives CASTNGGVGYF. The gene calls are TRBV6-5 and TRBJ2-7; TRBD2 matches at 8 bases. Trimming took 7 bases from V and 12 from J; bases not matched to a gene: 8. Germline values: CDR1 MNHEY, CDR2 SVGAGI. The CDR3 extends over 11 amino acids.